Following are 12 T cell receptor beta chains from one sample sequenced in a study of control samples from healthy donors and cancer patients. Produced via immunoSEQ multiplex PCR; TCRdb's table is partial and in-frame only. In the table there are under 80,000 clones, 80% to 95% of which are singletons. The sample taken for sequencing was PBMCs. Every receptor here comes from a woman aged 40 to 49 with lung cancer.

This chain joins TRBV3-1 (or the pseudogene TRBV3-2) and TRBJ1-2; D unresolved. Germline V gene data show CDR1 as LGHDT and CDR2 as YNNKEL (reference sequence). Trimming removed 2 bases from V and 5 bases from J, with 9 bases in between. The CDR3 extends over 13 amino acids. The DNA for the CDR3 is TGTGCCAGCAGCCAATATGGGTTTTATGGCTACACCTTC. This gives the protein CASSQYGFYGYTF.

V gene TRBV6-5 combines with J gene TRBJ1-2, with 8 positions matching TRBD1. CDR1 MNHEY and CDR2 SVGAGI come from the germline V gene. J was trimmed by 4 bases and V by 6 bases; bases with no gene match: 4. This CDR3 is built from 13 residues. The DNA for the CDR3 is TGTGCCAGCAGACCTACAGGGGGCTATGGCTACACCTTC. This translates into CASRPTGGYGYTF.

This chain joins TRBV30 and TRBJ1-2, with D uncertain. V was pared by 1 base and J by 4 bases, with 7 bases between. The CDR3 is made up of 12 amino acids. Germline V lookup: CDR1 GTSNPN, CDR2 SVGIG (reference sequence). The CDR3 is CAWSERSYGYTF. CDR3 sequence (DNA): TGTGCCTGGAGTGAGAGGAGCTATGGCTACACCTTC.

J is TRBJ1-3 and V is TRBV3-1 (or the pseudogene TRBV3-2); tentative D call: TRBD1 (6 bases). The CDR3 length is 17 residues. Germline lookup yields CDR1 LGHDT and CDR2 YNNKEL (reference sequence). Trimming took off 5 bases at V and 1 base at J, with 18 bases between the two ends. DNA for the CDR3: TGTGCCAGCAGCTTCGGGGGGCAAATGGGATCTGGAAACACCATATATTTT. Amino acids: CASSFGGQMGSGNTIYF.

This clone has more than one count but fewer than ten. V gene TRBV3-1 (or the pseudogene TRBV3-2) combines with J gene TRBJ2-1; D ambiguous. CDR3 size: 17 residues. Germline values: CDR1 LGHDT, CDR2 YNNKEL (reference sequence). Trimming cost V 1 base and J 3 bases, with 16 bases left between them. In DNA form, the CDR3 reads TGTGCCAGCAGCCAAGCTGGAGCAGAAAAGTACTACAATGAGCAGTTCTTC. It codes for CASSQAGAEKYYNEQFF.

V gene TRBV19 combines with J gene TRBJ1-4; D possibly corresponds to TRBD1 (6 bases). This CDR3 has 15 residues. CDR1 is LNHDA, CDR2 SQIVND, per germline (reference sequence). V shed 1 base and J shed 7 bases, with 13 bases lying between them. CDR3 protein: CASSIVAGDGEKLFF. The CDR3 DNA follows: TGTGCCAGTAGTATAGTAGCAGGGGATGGTGAAAAACTGTTTTTT.

The rearrangement uses TRBV6-2 or TRBV6-3 and TRBJ1-4; D uncertain. Per germline, CDR1 MNHEY and CDR2 SVGEGT. The CDR3 runs to 15 residues. With 4 bases removed from V and 0 bases from J, the gap between germline ends came to 9 bases. CDR3 sequence reads: CASSSPGATNEKLFF. The CDR3 coding sequence is TGTGCCAGCAGTTCCCCAGGTGCAACTAATGAAAAACTGTTTTTT.

V and J are TRBV29-1 and TRBJ1-1, with D tentatively TRBD1 (6 bases). This CDR3 is 13 amino acids long. From germline, CDR1 is SQVTM and CDR2 ANQGSEA. Trimming left V 3 bases short and J 4 bases short, with 12 bases between. The CDR3 loop reads CSVEPEGGTEAFF. The CDR3 region has the DNA TGCAGCGTTGAGCCCGAGGGGGGCACTGAAGCTTTCTTT. Full variable domain (remainder filled in from reference TRBV29-1 and TRBJ1-1): SAVISQKPSRDICQRGTSLTIQCQVDSQVTMMFWYRQQPGQSLTLIATANQGSEATYESGFVIDKFPISRPNLTFSTLTVSNMSPEDSSIYLCSVEPEGGTEAFFGQGTRLTVV.

This clone was seen a few times. The rearrangement uses TRBV5-1 and TRBJ1-1, with a weak D call TRBD1 (5 bases). CDR3 length: 13 amino acids. V gave up 0 bases and J gave up 5 bases, with 8 bases separating them. Per germline, CDR1 SGHRS and CDR2 YFSETQ. CDR3 sequence: CASSLGEGTEAFF. Here the CDR3 DNA reads TGCGCCAGCAGCTTGGGAGAGGGGACTGAAGCTTTCTTT.

The chain employs TRBV5-8 and TRBJ1-2; 8 bases match TRBD1. The germline V gene has CDR1 SGHTS and CDR2 YDEGEE. The CDR3 spans 17 residues. Unmatched junction bases numbered 12, after V lost 4 bases and J lost 1 base. In nucleotides, the CDR3 is TGTGCCAGCAGCCCCCCTCCCGGGACAGGCTTTAACTATGGCTACACCTTC. Translation gives CASSPPPGTGFNYGYTF.

V usage is TRBV27 and J usage is TRBJ1-6, with D hard to call. The length of the CDR3 is 13 residues. Germline V gives CDR1 MNHEY, CDR2 SMNVEV (reference sequence). V was pared by 6 bases and J by 9 bases, with 12 bases between. The CDR3 sequence is CASRGGLRSPLHF. The CDR3 DNA follows: TGTGCCAGCAGGGGTGGGCTGCGTTCACCCCTCCACTTT.

The chain uses TRBV6-5 and TRBJ1-1; the match to TRBD1 covers 7 bases. The ends lost 4 bases at V and 7 bases at J; junction bases unmatched: 12. This CDR3 contains 15 residues. From germline, CDR1 is MNHEY and CDR2 SVGAGI. This CDR3 reads CASSSPYGGGREAFF. CDR3 in DNA: TGTGCCAGCAGTTCCCCTTACGGAGGGGGCCGTGAAGCTTTCTTT.